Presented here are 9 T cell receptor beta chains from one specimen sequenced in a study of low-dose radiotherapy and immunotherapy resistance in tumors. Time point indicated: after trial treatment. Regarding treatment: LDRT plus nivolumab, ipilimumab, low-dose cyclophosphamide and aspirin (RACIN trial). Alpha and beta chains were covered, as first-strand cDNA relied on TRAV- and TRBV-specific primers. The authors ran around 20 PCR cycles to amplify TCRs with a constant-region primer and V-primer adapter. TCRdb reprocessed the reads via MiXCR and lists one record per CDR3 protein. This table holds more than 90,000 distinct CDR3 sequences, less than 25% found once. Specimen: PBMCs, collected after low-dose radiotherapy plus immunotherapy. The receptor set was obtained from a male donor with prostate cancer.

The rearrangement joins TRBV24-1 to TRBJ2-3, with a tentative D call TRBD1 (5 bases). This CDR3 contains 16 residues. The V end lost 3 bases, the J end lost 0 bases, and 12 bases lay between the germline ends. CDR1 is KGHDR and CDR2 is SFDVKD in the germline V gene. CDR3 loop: CATSDPAQGSTDTQYF. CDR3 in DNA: TGTGCCACCAGTGATCCCGCCCAGGGAAGCACAGATACGCAGTATTTT.

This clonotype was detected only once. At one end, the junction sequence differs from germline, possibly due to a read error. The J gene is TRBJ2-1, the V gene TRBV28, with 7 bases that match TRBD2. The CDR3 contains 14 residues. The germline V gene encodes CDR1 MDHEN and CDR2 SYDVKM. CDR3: CACSLAGGYNEQFF. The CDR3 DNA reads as TGTGCCTGCAGTTTAGCGGGCGGCTACAATGAGCAGTTCTTC.

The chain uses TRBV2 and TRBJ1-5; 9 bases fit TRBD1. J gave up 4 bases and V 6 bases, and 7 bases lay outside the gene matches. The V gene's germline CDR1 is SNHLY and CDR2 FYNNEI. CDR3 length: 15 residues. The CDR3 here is CASRAQGAPNQPQHF. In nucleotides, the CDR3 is TGTGCCAGCAGAGCACAGGGGGCCCCAAATCAGCCCCAGCATTTT.

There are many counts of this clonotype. The CDR3 spells CASSPRGGISSGNTIYF. The CDR3 DNA sequence: TGTGCCAGCAGCCCTCGAGGCGGCATAAGCTCTGGAAACACCATATATTTT. The chain has TRBV7-2 and TRBJ1-3; D ambiguous. Germline lookup yields CDR1 SGHTA and CDR2 FQGNSA. Trimming shortened V by 5 bases and J by 0 bases, and 17 bases separated the two germline ends. The CDR3 contains 17 residues.

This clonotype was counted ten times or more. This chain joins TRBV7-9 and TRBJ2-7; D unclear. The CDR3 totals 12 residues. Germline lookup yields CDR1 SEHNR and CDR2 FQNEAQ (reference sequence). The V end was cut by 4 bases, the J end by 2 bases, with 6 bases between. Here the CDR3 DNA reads TGTGCCAGCAGCTATGCTACCTACGAGCAGTACTTC. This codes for CASSYATYEQYF.

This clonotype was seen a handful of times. The CDR3 coding sequence is TGTGCCAGCAGCGGATACTTCCAAGAGACCCAGTACTTC. Translation: CASSGYFQETQYF. The chain is built from TRBV2 and TRBJ2-5, with D uncertain. The CDR3 is 13 amino acids. V was shortened by 6 bases and J by 1 base, with 9 bases between the two germline ends. Germline CDR1 is SNHLY and CDR2 is FYNNEI.

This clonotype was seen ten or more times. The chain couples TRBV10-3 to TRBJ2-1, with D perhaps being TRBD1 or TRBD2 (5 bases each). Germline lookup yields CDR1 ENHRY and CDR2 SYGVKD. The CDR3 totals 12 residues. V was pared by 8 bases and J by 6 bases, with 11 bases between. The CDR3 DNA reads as TGTGCCATCGGGGGTGCTGGCAATGAGCAGTTCTTC. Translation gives CAIGGAGNEQFF.

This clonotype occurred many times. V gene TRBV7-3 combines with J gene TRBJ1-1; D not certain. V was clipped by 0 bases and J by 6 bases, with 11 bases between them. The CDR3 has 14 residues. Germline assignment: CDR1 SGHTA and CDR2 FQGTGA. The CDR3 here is CASSLTLGGSEAFF. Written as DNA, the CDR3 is TGTGCCAGCAGCTTAACCCTCGGAGGATCTGAAGCTTTCTTT.

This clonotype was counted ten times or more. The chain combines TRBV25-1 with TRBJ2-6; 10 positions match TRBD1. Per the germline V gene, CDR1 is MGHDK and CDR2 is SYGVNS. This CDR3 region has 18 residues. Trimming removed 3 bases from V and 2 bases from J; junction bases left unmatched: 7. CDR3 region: CASSDRGQGTAGANVLTF. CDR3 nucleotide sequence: TGTGCCAGCAGTGATAGGGGACAGGGGACTGCTGGGGCCAACGTCCTGACTTTC.